This T cell receptor (beta chain) was profiled in a study of CXCR3-negative and CXCR3-positive naive CD8 T cells. Points on this clonotype: Its antigen remains unknown.

UMI-labeled TRB cDNA libraries were prepared by 5' RACE. TCRdb derives one entry per CDR3 protein from the 5' RACE reads, leaving out DNA. Recorded here are roughly 99,000 distinct CDR3 sequences; the top ten clones represent 0.95% to 1.4%. Naive cells were sorted as CD45RO-, CCR7+, CD27+ and CD95-. General study points: Researchers report that CXCR3-positive naive cells carry more hydrophobic TRB CDR3s than CXCR3-negative naive cells.

The sample comprised naive CXCR3+ CD8+ T cells from blood. The subset denotes: CD45RO-CCR7+CD27+CD95- naive CD8+ T cells expressing CXCR3 (TNR3+). The sequence came from a human donor in good health. Some clones in this sample may be carry-over from other donors' samples.

The CDR3 region is CSARAPQGDNSPLHF. This rearrangement joins TRBV20-1 to TRBJ1-6; the TCRdb D gene call, TRBD1, has no DNA to confirm it. Germline assignment: CDR1 DFQATT and CDR2 SNEGSKA (reference sequence). This CDR3 spans 15 amino acids.